A selection of T cell receptor beta chains follows, all from one sample in a study of CD8 T cells in ankylosing spondylitis. TCRdb re-analysed the 5' RACE reads in MiXCR, keeping a single row per CDR3 protein. The sample has fewer than 550,000 distinct CDR3 sequences, about 5.2% seen once; the top ten hold under 4.5%. Sequenced material: blood, either unsorted or a sorted T cell fraction (not recorded which). The source is a male donor with ankylosing spondylitis. Each CDR3 is given with its conserved first and last residue. Fields, in order: V gene, J gene, clone size, CDR3 protein. Size tells how often a clone was seen (once, few, many) or the class of an expanded clone, and some rows leave it out.

TRBV24-1	TRBJ1-4	many	CATSDLTTDRTYATNEKLFF
TRBV20-1	TRBJ2-7	many	CSARDPSGGGSYEQYF
TRBV20-1	TRBJ1-4	many	CSAVTSQQGPDEKLFF
TRBV18	TRBJ2-7	many	CASSPNPGQGSASYEQYF
TRBV6-5	TRBJ2-2	many	CASSYPSGGTNTGELFF
TRBV6-1	TRBJ2-5	many	CASSRRQGVWETQYF
TRBV5-1	TRBJ1-3	many	CASSLEPKGNTIYF
TRBV5-1	TRBJ1-3	NA	CASSLTPGDSGNTIYF
TRBV6-1	TRBJ2-1	many	CASRSTGERGNEQFF
TRBV11-1	TRBJ2-1	few	CASSATPRGSGKDNEQFF
TRBV6-5	TRBJ2-3	NA	CASSYSSRAGYQDTQYF
TRBV4-3	TRBJ1-5	many	CASSQDNGIRNQPQHF
TRBV20-1	TRBJ1-5	many	CSALGGALVNQPQHF
TRBV12-5	TRBJ1-1	many	CASGLEWQTEAFF
TRBV20-1	TRBJ2-3	many	CSAREKNTDTQYF
TRBV4-3	TRBJ1-5	many	CASSLGRVLGNQPQHF
TRBV7-2	TRBJ1-1	few	CASSSKLDSEAFF
TRBV7-2	TRBJ2-5	NA	CASSPRGYTRGTQYF
TRBV24-1	TRBJ1-5	many	CATSGDRIQPQHF
TRBV12-3/TRBV12-4	TRBJ1-1	many	CASTIGLGTEAFF
TRBV5-1	TRBJ1-1	many	CASASRQGNTEAFF
TRBV20-1	TRBJ2-1	many	CSAIRAERNEQFF
TRBV7-2	TRBJ2-6	few	CASSFQISGANVLTF
TRBV7-3	TRBJ2-1	NA	CASSWGTNNEQFF
TRBV29-1	TRBJ2-3	many	CSVERPGTDTQYF
TRBV20-1	TRBJ1-2	many	CSAVTSHRGIAYGYTF
TRBV29-1	TRBJ1-1	many	CSVGADFMNTEAFF
TRBV18	TRBJ1-2	many	CASSPGQAYGYTF